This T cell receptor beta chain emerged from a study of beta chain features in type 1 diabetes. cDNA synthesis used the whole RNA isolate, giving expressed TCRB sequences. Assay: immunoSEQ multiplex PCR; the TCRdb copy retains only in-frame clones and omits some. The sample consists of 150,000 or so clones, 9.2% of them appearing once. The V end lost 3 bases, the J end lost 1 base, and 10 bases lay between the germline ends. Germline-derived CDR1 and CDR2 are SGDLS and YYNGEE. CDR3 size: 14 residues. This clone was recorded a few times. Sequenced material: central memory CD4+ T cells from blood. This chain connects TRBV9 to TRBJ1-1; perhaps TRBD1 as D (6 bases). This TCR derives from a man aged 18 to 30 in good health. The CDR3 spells CASSAYRANTEAFF. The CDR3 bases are TGTGCCAGCAGCGCATACAGGGCGAACACTGAAGCTTTCTTT.